This T cell receptor beta chain was recorded in a study of graft-versus-host responses after intestinal transplantation. Looking at the study overall: Recipients had multivisceral, liver-intestinal, or isolated intestinal transplants. Tacrolimus and steroids were given for around three years to all recipients after anti-thymocyte globulin induction.

A note on this clone: Its antigen is not identified.

Profiling relied on immunoSEQ multiplex PCR, and the TCRdb table lists in-frame clones only, not all of them. The sample contains more than 20,000 clones, 89% of which appear only once. Study-wide findings and caveats: Elevated graft-versus-host to host-versus-graft clonal ratios in allografts were recorded for patients with graft-donor T cell macrochimerism. GvH clones were identified in recipient marrow, with some first appearing in ileum or blood.

CDR3 length: 15 amino acids. Germline V gene lookup returns CDR1 ENHRY and CDR2 SYGVKD. V was clipped by 3 bases and J by 4 bases, with 13 bases between them. The source material was PBMCs, sampled around 68 days after intestinal transplantation. The chain combines TRBV10-3 with TRBJ1-5, with unresolved D. This clonotype was obtained from a human patient who received an intestinal transplant, so some T cells may come from the graft donor. The CDR3 DNA reads as TGTGCCATCAGTGAACGACCAGGAGTTAATCAGCCCCAGCATTTT. It translates to CAISERPGVNQPQHF.